The sequence of this TCR beta chain was determined in a study of low-dose radiotherapy and immunotherapy resistance in tumors. This CDR3 region has 16 residues. Trimming removed 3 bases at V and 0 bases at J, with 15 bases between. Time point here: before trial treatment. In its sample, this clonotype was seen many times. Covering alpha and beta chains, TRAV- and TRBV-specific primers were used for the first-strand cDNA. Over about 18 PCR cycles, TCRs were amplified from a constant-region primer and V-primer adapter. TCRdb reanalysed the reads using MiXCR and keeps one entry per CDR3 protein. Of 57,000 or so distinct CDR3 sequences in the sample, less than 25% were seen once.

The clonotype originates from a male donor with prostate cancer. This specimen was PBMCs, taken before treatment. V usage is TRBV12-3 or TRBV12-4 and J usage is TRBJ2-7, with D unresolved. CDR3 sequence (DNA): TGTGCCAGCAGTTTTTCAAGGTGGGCTAGCTCCTACGAGCAGTACTTC. Its protein product is CASSFSRWASSYEQYF.